This T cell receptor beta chain is drawn from a study of PD-L1 blockade in urothelial cancer. Study-level information: Analysis of blood occurred 3 weeks (second dose) and 6 weeks after treatment start. Each blood sample yielded a median of approximately 140,000 T cells. Study-wide points: Pretreatment TCR clonality in blood under the median foretold superior survival.

Sequencing used immunoSEQ multiplex PCR; TCRdb keeps in-frame clones, though not all of them. The sample holds about 52,000 clones; 60% to 80% are singletons and the top ten take around 3.6%. Worth noting for this clone: Its antigen remains unidentified.

V lost 0 bases, J lost 3 bases, and 12 bases lay in between. The CDR3 covers 16 residues. Germline V CDR1 and CDR2: LGHNA, YSLEER. The TCR comes from a man between 65 and 85 years old with urothelial cancer. The chain is built from TRBV4-3 and TRBJ1-3, with D uncertain. This material consisted of PBMCs, taken around atezolizumab (anti-PD-L1) treatment. The CDR3 sequence is CASSQEWSLGGNTIYF. CDR3 in DNA: TGCGCCAGCAGCCAAGAATGGAGTCTAGGTGGAAACACCATATATTTT.